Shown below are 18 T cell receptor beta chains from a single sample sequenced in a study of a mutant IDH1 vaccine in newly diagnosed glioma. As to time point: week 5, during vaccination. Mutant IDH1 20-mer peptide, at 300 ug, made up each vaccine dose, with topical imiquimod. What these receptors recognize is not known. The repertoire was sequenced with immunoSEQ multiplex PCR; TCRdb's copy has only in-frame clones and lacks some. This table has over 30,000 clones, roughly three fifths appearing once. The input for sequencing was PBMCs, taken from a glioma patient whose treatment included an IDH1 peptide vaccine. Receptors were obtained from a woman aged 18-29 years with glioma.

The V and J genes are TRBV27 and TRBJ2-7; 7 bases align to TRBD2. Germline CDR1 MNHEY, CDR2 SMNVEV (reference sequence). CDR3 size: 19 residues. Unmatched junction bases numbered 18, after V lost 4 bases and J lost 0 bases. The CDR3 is CASSSLRDYLIKPSYEQYF. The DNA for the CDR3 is TGTGCCAGCAGTTCGCTAAGGGACTATCTAATTAAGCCCTCCTACGAGCAGTACTTC.

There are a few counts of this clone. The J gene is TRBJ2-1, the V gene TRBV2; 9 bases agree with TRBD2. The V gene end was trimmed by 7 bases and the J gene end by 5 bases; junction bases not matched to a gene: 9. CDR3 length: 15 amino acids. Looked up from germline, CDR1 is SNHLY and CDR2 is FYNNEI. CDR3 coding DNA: TGTGCCAGCACCTCGGAGGGACTAGCCAACAATGAGCAGTTCTTC. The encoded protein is CASTSEGLANNEQFF.

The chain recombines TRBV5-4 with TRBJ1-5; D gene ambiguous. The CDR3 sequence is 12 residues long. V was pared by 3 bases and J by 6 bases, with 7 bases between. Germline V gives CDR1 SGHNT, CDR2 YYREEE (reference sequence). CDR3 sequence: CASSSFGQPQHF. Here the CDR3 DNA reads TGTGCCAGCAGCTCCTTTGGTCAGCCCCAGCATTTT. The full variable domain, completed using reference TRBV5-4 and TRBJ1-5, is ETGVTQSPTHLIKTRGQQVTLRCSSQSGHNTVSWYQQALGQGPQFIFQYYREEENGRGNFPPRFSGLQFPNYSSELNVNALELDDSALYLCASSSFGQPQHFGDGTRLSIL.

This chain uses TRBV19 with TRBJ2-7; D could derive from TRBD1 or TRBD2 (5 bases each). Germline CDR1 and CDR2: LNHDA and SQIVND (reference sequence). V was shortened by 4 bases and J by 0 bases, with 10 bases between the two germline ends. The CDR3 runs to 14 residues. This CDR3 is CASSTGGRSYEQYF. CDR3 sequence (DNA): TGTGCCAGTAGTACTGGGGGACGCTCCTACGAGCAGTACTTC.

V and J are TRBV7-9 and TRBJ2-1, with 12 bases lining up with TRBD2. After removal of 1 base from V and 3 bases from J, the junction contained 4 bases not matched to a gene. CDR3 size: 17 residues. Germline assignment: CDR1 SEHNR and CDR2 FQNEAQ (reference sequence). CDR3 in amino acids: CASSLVRLAGDYNEQFF. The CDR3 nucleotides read TGTGCCAGCAGCTTAGTCAGACTAGCGGGGGACTACAATGAGCAGTTCTTC.

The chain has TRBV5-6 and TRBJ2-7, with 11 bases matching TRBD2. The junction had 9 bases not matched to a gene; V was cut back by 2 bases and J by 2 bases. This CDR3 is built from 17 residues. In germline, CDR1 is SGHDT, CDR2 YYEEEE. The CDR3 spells CASSFGLAGGYTYEQYF. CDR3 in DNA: TGTGCCAGCAGCTTTGGCCTAGCGGGAGGCTATACCTACGAGCAGTACTTC.

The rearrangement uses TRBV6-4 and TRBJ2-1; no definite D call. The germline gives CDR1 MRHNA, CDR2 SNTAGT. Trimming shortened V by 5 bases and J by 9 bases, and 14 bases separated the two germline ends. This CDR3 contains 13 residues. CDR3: CASSYQSKSEQFF. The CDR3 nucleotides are TGTGCCAGCAGTTATCAATCGAAGAGTGAGCAGTTCTTC.

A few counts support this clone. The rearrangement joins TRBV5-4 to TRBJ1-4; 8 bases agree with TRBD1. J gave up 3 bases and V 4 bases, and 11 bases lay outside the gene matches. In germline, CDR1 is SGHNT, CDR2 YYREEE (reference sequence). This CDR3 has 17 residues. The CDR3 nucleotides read TGTGCCAGCAGCCCCGGGACAGGAGTGGTGGCTAATGAAAAACTGTTTTTT. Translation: CASSPGTGVVANEKLFF. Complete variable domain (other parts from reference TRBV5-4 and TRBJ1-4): ETGVTQSPTHLIKTRGQQVTLRCSSQSGHNTVSWYQQALGQGPQFIFQYYREEENGRGNFPPRFSGLQFPNYSSELNVNALELDDSALYLCASSPGTGVVANEKLFFGSGTQLSVL.

The DNA for the CDR3 is TGTGCCACCCTTACAGGGGGCGCAACTGGCTCTGGGGCCAACGTCCTGACTTTC. Translation gives CATLTGGATGSGANVLTF. The chain carries TRBV10-3 and TRBJ2-6, with TRBD1 identical over 9 bases. J gave up 0 bases and V 10 bases, and 13 bases lay outside the gene matches. The CDR3 length is 18 residues. The germline V gene has CDR1 ENHRY and CDR2 SYGVKD.

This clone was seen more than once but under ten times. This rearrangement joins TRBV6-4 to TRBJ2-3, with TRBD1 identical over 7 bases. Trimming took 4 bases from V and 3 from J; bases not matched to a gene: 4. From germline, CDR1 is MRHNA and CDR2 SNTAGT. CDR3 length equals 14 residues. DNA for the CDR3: TGTGCCAGCAGTGCGACAGGGCTGACAGATACGCAGTATTTT. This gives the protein CASSATGLTDTQYF.

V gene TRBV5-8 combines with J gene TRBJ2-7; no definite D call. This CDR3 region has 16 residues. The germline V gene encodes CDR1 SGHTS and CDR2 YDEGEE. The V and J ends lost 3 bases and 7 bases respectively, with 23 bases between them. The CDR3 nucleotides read TGTGCCAGCAGCTATATCCCGGTACCTAAATTAGGGGAGCAGTACTTC. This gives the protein CASSYIPVPKLGEQYF.

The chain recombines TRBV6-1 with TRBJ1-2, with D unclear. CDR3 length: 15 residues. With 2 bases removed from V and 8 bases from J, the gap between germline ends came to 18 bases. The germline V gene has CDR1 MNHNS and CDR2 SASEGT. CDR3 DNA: TGTGCCAGCAGTGAATTTAAGGAGGCGGCGGGGGGCTACACCTTC. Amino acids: CASSEFKEAAGGYTF.

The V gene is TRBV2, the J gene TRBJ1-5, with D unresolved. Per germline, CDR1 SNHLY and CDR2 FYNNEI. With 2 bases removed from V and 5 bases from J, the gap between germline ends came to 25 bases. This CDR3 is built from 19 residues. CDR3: CASSERGGTLAFQHQPQHF. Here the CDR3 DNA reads TGTGCCAGCAGTGAACGGGGTGGAACACTCGCATTCCAACATCAGCCCCAGCATTTT.

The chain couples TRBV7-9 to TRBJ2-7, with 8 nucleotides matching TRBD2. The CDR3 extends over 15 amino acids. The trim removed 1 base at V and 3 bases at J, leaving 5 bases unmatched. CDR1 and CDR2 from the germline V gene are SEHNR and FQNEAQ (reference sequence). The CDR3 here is CASSLDGTRLYEQYF. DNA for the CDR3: TGTGCCAGCAGCTTAGACGGGACTAGGCTCTACGAGCAGTACTTC.

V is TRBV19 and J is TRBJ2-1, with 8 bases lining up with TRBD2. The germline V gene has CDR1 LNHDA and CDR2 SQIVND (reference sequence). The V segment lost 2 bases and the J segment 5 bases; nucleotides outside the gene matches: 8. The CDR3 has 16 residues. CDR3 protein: CASSINGGRFHNEQFF. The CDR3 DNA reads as TGTGCCAGTAGTATAAATGGCGGGAGGTTCCACAATGAGCAGTTCTTC.

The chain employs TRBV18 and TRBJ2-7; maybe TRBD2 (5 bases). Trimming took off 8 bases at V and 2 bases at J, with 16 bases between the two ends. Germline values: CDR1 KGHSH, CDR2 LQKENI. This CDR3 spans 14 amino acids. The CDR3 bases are TGTGCCAGCCGCGCGGCGGGCCCCCCCTACGAGCAGTACTTC. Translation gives CASRAAGPPYEQYF.

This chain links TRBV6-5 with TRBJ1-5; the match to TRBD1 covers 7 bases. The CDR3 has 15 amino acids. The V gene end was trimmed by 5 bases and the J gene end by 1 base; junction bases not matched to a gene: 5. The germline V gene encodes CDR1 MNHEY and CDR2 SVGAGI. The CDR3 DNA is TGTGCCAGCAGTCAACAGGGGCCAAGCAATCAGCCCCAGCATTTT. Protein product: CASSQQGPSNQPQHF.

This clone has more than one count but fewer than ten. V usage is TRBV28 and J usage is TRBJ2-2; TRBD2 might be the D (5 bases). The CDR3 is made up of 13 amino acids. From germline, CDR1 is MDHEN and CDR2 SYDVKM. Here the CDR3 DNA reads TGTGCTGAGCGGTCGGCGAACACCGGGGAGCTGTTTTTT. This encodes CAERSANTGELFF. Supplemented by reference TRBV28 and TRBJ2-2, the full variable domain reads DVKVTQSSRYLVKRTGEKVFLECVQDMDHENMFWYRQDPGLGLRLIYFSYDVKMKEKGDIPEGYSVSREKKERFSLILESASTNQTSMYLCAERSANTGELFFGEGSRLTVL.